This T cell receptor (beta chain) was found in a study of CD8 T cells in Susac syndrome. Fulfillment of recently defined diagnostic criteria for definite or probable disease was shown by the patients with Susac syndrome. An amount of RNA that ranged from roughly 0.45 to 1 ug was reverse transcribed with random hexamers. TCRdb reprocessed the immunoSEQ multiplex PCR reads via MiXCR and lists one record per CDR3 protein. The table lists roughly 190,000 distinct CDR3 sequences, roughly nine tenths of them singletons. The TCR originated in a human donor with Susac syndrome. The sequencing sample was made of CD4+ T cells from PBMCs.

CDR3 amino acids: CASSYGAVDGYTF. The CDR3 DNA is TGTGCCAGCAGTTATGGGGCGGTAGATGGCTACACCTTC. The V gene is TRBV6-5, the J gene TRBJ1-2, with D perhaps matching TRBD1 (5 bases). The V and J ends lost 3 bases and 6 bases respectively, with 11 bases between them. Germline values: CDR1 MNHEY, CDR2 SVGAGI. This CDR3 is built from 13 residues.